These 24 T cell receptor beta chains were sequenced from one sample in a study of T cell responses to AZD1222 COVID-19 vaccine (dated by TCRdb to the early 2020s). Libraries were prepared through the immunoSEQ multiplex PCR assay. TCRdb carries this immuneACCESS record with in-frame sequences only. Its versions omit some clonotypes, under half of them owing to an unresolved V gene in the studies checked, with the rest unexplained. The sample table shows 75,000 to 80,000 clones, and over 60% are seen once. In total, the top ten clones hold roughly 28% of the sample. The time point label here, explained by the study, means: about 28 days (+/-7) after the second vaccine dose. The treatment or condition tag for this specimen amounts to: meningococcal conjugate vaccine given as trial control. This specimen was peripheral blood, taken 28 days after the second dose of the MenACWY control vaccine. All receptors come from an adult who received the MenACWY meningococcal vaccine as a control.

The chain has TRBV30 and TRBJ1-2; TRBD1 aligns across 8 bases. The CDR3 extends over 17 amino acids. CDR1 is GTSNPN, CDR2 SVGIG, per germline (reference sequence). V was pared by 3 bases and J by 5 bases, with 17 bases of the junction left unmatched. CDR3 residues: CAWRGVGTGGRAYGYTF. For the CDR3, the DNA is TGTGCCTGGAGAGGAGTGGGGACAGGAGGGCGTGCGTATGGCTACACCTTC.

This clone was recorded a few times. This chain links TRBV9 with TRBJ1-6, with 11 bases fitting TRBD1. Germline-derived CDR1 and CDR2 are SGDLS and YYNGEE. CDR3 length: 13 residues. The V segment lost 3 bases and the J segment 15 bases; nucleotides outside the gene matches: 5. DNA for the CDR3: TGTGCCAGCAGCGAAGGACAGGGGGCTGTCCTCCACTTT. Residues: CASSEGQGAVLHF.

V usage is TRBV5-1 and J usage is TRBJ2-5, with 7 bases lining up with TRBD1. The CDR3 runs to 15 residues. The V segment lost 4 bases and the J segment 3 bases; nucleotides outside the gene matches: 9. The germline V gene has CDR1 SGHRS and CDR2 YFSETQ. The CDR3 protein is CASSPRIDREETQYF. CDR3 nucleotide sequence: TGCGCCAGCAGCCCTAGAATCGACAGGGAAGAGACCCAGTACTTC.

The J gene is TRBJ2-4, the V gene TRBV6-1; possibly TRBD2 for D (5 bases). This CDR3 contains 13 residues. Germline V gene sequence: CDR1 MNHNS, CDR2 SASEGT. V lost 0 bases to trimming and J lost 12 bases, with 12 bases between them. CDR3 bases: TGTGCCAGCAGTGAAGCGGCTAGCACGGGTCAGTACTTC. Amino acid sequence: CASSEAASTGQYF.

This clone was seen a handful of times. This sequence joins TRBV6-2 or TRBV6-3 and TRBJ1-5, with D tentatively TRBD1 (6 bases). The germline gives CDR1 MNHEY, CDR2 SVGEGT. The CDR3 spans 16 residues. V was pared by 2 bases and J by 9 bases, with 20 bases between. Here the CDR3 DNA reads TGTGCCAGCAGTTACCTCGCGGGGGGCCCGGGGGGGCCCCAGCATTTT. Its translation: CASSYLAGGPGGPQHF.

A few counts support this clone. The genes are TRBV4-2 and TRBJ1-4; D unclear. Deletions cut 1 base from V and 7 bases from J, with 7 bases between. CDR3 length equals 13 residues. The germline V gene has CDR1 LGHNA and CDR2 YNFKEQ. This CDR3 is CASSQARIEKLFF. The CDR3 DNA reads as TGTGCCAGCAGCCAAGCACGGATTGAAAAACTGTTTTTT.

The V call is TRBV19, the J call TRBJ1-1; 8 bases line up with TRBD1. Looked up from germline, CDR1 is LNHDA and CDR2 is SQIVND (reference sequence). The CDR3 is 14 residues long. Trimming removed 6 bases from V and 5 bases from J; junction bases left unmatched: 8. The DNA for the CDR3 is TGTGCCAGTAGAAATCAGGGGGCGTCGACTGAAGCTTTCTTT. Translated: CASRNQGASTEAFF.

This chain joins TRBV7-2 and TRBJ1-2; D uncertain. V shed 5 bases and J shed 8 bases, with 12 bases lying between them. This CDR3 is 12 amino acids long. Germline assignment: CDR1 SGHTA and CDR2 FQGNSA. The CDR3 loop reads CASSPGIEGYTF. CDR3 in DNA: TGTGCCAGCAGCCCCGGGATTGAGGGCTACACCTTC.

The chain joins TRBV27 to TRBJ1-1, with 11 nucleotides matching TRBD1. Germline-derived CDR1 and CDR2 are MNHEY and SMNVEV (reference sequence). Trimming at V came to 3 bases and at J to 5 bases, leaving 2 bases not matched to a gene. This CDR3 contains 14 residues. Here the CDR3 reads CASSFGTGGTEAFF. Here the CDR3 DNA reads TGTGCCAGCAGTTTCGGGACAGGGGGGACTGAAGCTTTCTTT.

The chain has TRBV27 and TRBJ1-6, with D possibly matching TRBD1 (6 bases). V shed 5 bases and J shed 6 bases, with 11 bases lying between them. The germline V gene has CDR1 MNHEY and CDR2 SMNVEV (reference sequence). CDR3 length: 14 residues. The CDR3 is CASSRGQINSPLHF. As DNA, the CDR3 is TGTGCCAGCAGTCGCGGACAGATTAATTCACCCCTCCACTTT.

The chain joins TRBV5-5 to TRBJ2-2; 10 bases fit TRBD2. The germline V gene encodes CDR1 SGHKS and CDR2 YYEKEE (reference sequence). The CDR3 loop spans 16 amino acids. Losses at the gene ends were 0 bases for V and 6 bases for J; bases not matched to a gene: 5. The CDR3 sequence: CASSLAPTSGPGELFF. CDR3 sequence (DNA): TGTGCCAGCAGCTTGGCACCGACTAGCGGGCCCGGGGAGCTGTTTTTT.

The chain links TRBV4-3 to TRBJ1-1; D is uncertain. This CDR3 contains 14 residues. The V gene lost 2 bases and the J gene lost 3 bases, with 10 bases spanning the gap. Germline-derived CDR1 and CDR2 are LGHNA and YSLEER. CDR3 protein: CASSQSRADTEAFF. CDR3 coding DNA: TGCGCCAGCAGCCAAAGTAGGGCAGACACTGAAGCTTTCTTT.

This clone was observed a single time. The V call is TRBV5-4, the J call TRBJ2-3, with 9 bases aligning to TRBD1. Per germline, CDR1 SGHNT and CDR2 YYREEE (reference sequence). This CDR3 is 15 amino acids long. The ends lost 4 bases at V and 10 bases at J; junction bases unmatched: 13. In DNA, the CDR3 is TGTGCCAGCAGCCCGAACAGGGGGCAAGGTCAGGCGCAGTATTTT. Its protein is CASSPNRGQGQAQYF. The full variable domain, in which reference TRBV5-4 and TRBJ2-3 provide the parts outside the CDR3, is ETGVTQSPTHLIKTRGQQVTLRCSSQSGHNTVSWYQQALGQGPQFIFQYYREEENGRGNFPPRFSGLQFPNYSSELNVNALELDDSALYLCASSPNRGQGQAQYFGPGTRLTVL.

The J gene is TRBJ2-2, the V gene TRBV3-1 (or the pseudogene TRBV3-2); the D gene is possibly TRBD2 (5 bases). The CDR3 spans 16 residues. Germline V CDR1 and CDR2: LGHDT, YNNKEL (reference sequence). V was cut by 2 bases and J by 4 bases, with 14 bases left in between. The CDR3 nucleotides are TGTGCCAGCAGCCAATCTTGGCGGGTCGGCACCGGGGAGCTGTTTTTT. Protein: CASSQSWRVGTGELFF.

This clone was counted once. The rearrangement joins TRBV7-2 to TRBJ2-1; 8 bases align to TRBD2. V was clipped by 1 base and J by 12 bases; unmatched bases: 8. The CDR3 runs 14 residues. Germline loops: CDR1 SGHTA, CDR2 FQGNSA. The CDR3 region has the DNA TGTGCCAGCAGCTTAGACAACGGGAGGGCCGGGCAGTTCTTC. It specifies CASSLDNGRAGQFF.

The J gene is TRBJ1-2, the V gene TRBV5-1; D gene unclear. This CDR3 has 15 amino acids. V was cut by 0 bases and J by 7 bases, with 16 bases left in between. CDR1 and CDR2 (germline): SGHRS, YFSETQ. CDR3: CASSLDGTLTGGYTF. CDR3 nucleotides: TGCGCCAGCAGCTTGGACGGTACCCTCACGGGTGGCTACACCTTC. The full variable domain, rest sourced from reference TRBV5-1 and TRBJ1-2, is KAGVTQTPRYLIKTRGQQVTLSCSPISGHRSVSWYQQTPGQGLQFLFEYFSETQRNKGNFPGRFSGRQFSNSRSEMNVSTLELGDSALYLCASSLDGTLTGGYTFGSGTRLTVV.

This sequence joins TRBV30 and TRBJ2-7, with unresolved D. The V and J ends lost 0 bases and 4 bases respectively, with 10 bases between them. The CDR3 sequence is 13 residues long. Germline V CDR1 and CDR2: GTSNPN, SVGIG (reference sequence). The CDR3, as DNA: TGTGCCTGGAGTGTAGGTGTTGGGTACGAGCAGTACTTC. Translating gives CAWSVGVGYEQYF.

This chain uses TRBV6-1 with TRBJ2-7, with D unclear. Germline lookup yields CDR1 MNHNS and CDR2 SASEGT. Trimming pared 2 bases from V and 2 bases from J, leaving 13 bases between. This CDR3 has 15 amino acids. The CDR3 loop reads CASSETAIVAYEQYF. The CDR3 DNA reads as TGTGCCAGCAGTGAAACAGCGATCGTAGCCTACGAGCAGTACTTC.

The rearrangement links TRBV5-1 to TRBJ2-5; 10 bases align to TRBD2. With V trimmed by 6 bases and J by 5 bases, 10 bases remained unmatched. Germline CDR1 is SGHRS and CDR2 is YFSETQ. The CDR3 is 15 residues long. CDR3 in DNA: TGCGCCAGCAACCCCGGGGCTAGCGGGGGTGAGACCCAGTACTTC. This encodes CASNPGASGGETQYF.

The V gene is TRBV5-1, the J gene TRBJ2-7; possible D gene TRBD1, 6 bases. The CDR3 is 14 residues long. V lost 3 bases to trimming and J lost 3 bases, with 13 bases between them. Germline V lookup: CDR1 SGHRS, CDR2 YFSETQ. The CDR3 loop reads CASSSDGTLYEQYF. The CDR3 region has the DNA TGCGCCAGCAGCTCGGACGGGACACTCTACGAGCAGTACTTC. Drawing the rest from reference TRBV5-1 and TRBJ2-7, the complete variable domain is KAGVTQTPRYLIKTRGQQVTLSCSPISGHRSVSWYQQTPGQGLQFLFEYFSETQRNKGNFPGRFSGRQFSNSRSEMNVSTLELGDSALYLCASSSDGTLYEQYFGPGTRLTVT.

CDR3 in amino acids: CASSFPGQGNGYTF. In nucleotides, the CDR3 is TGTGCCAGCAGCTTTCCGGGACAGGGGAATGGCTACACCTTC. The genes are TRBV2 and TRBJ1-2, with 10 bases that match TRBD1. CDR1 is SNHLY, CDR2 FYNNEI, per germline. The CDR3 has 14 amino acids. V lost 6 bases and J lost 6; bases outside the gene matches: 7.

This clone was detected a few times. V usage is TRBV11-2 and J usage is TRBJ1-3; no definite D call. V was trimmed by 5 bases and J by 4 bases, leaving 15 bases between them. This CDR3 has 15 amino acids. Germline-derived CDR1 and CDR2 are SGHAT and FQNNGV. The CDR3 coding sequence is TGTGCCAGCAGCACAAAGGGTTTTAGGGGAAACACCATATATTTT. Encoded protein: CASSTKGFRGNTIYF.

This clone was picked up one time. The chain recombines TRBV7-9 with TRBJ1-4, with 9 bases fitting TRBD1. Germline CDR1 SEHNR, CDR2 FQNEAQ (reference sequence). J lost 7 bases, V lost 11 bases, and 11 bases had no gene match. CDR3 length: 14 residues. The CDR3 region is CAGRRTGAGEKLFF. DNA for the CDR3: TGTGCCGGCCGTCGGACAGGGGCGGGTGAAAAACTGTTTTTT.

The chain uses TRBV3-1 (or the pseudogene TRBV3-2) and TRBJ2-7; possibly TRBD1 for D (5 bases). This CDR3 is 19 amino acids long. Germline V CDR1 and CDR2: LGHDT, YNNKEL (reference sequence). Trimming removed 0 bases at V and 1 base at J, with 22 bases between. The CDR3, as DNA: TGTGCCAGCAGCCAAGAGAGTGAATACAGGTTATTCCTTTCCTACGAGCAGTACTTC. Its translation is CASSQESEYRLFLSYEQYF.